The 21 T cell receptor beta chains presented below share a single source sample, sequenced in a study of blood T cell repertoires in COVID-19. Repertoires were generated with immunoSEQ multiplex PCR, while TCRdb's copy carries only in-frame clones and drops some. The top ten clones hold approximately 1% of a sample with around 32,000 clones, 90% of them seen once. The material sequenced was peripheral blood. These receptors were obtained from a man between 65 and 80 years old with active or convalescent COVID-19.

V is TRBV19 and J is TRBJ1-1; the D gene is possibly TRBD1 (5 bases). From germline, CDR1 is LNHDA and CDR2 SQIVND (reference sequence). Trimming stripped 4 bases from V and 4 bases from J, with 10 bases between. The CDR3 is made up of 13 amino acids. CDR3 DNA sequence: TGTGCCAGTAGTAATAGGGGCACCACTGAAGCTTTCTTT. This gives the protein CASSNRGTTEAFF.

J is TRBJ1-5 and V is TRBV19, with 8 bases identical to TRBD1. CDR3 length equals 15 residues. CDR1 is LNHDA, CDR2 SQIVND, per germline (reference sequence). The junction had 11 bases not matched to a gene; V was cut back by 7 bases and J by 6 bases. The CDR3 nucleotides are TGTGCCAGTAAAATGAACAGGGGGGCAGTTCAGCCCCAGCATTTT. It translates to CASKMNRGAVQPQHF.

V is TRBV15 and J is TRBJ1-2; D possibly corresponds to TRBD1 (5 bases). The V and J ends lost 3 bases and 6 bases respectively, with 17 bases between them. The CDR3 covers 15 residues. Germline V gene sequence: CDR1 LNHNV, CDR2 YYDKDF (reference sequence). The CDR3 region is CATSRGGGSGNGYTF. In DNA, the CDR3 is TGTGCCACCAGCAGGGGGGGAGGGAGCGGAAATGGCTACACCTTC.

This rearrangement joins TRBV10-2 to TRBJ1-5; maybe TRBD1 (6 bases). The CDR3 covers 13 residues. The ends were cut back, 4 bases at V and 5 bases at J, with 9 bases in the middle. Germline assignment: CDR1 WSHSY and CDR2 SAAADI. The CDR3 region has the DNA TGCGCCAGCAGTGCAGGGGTCGATCAGCCCCAGCATTTT. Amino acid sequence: CASSAGVDQPQHF.

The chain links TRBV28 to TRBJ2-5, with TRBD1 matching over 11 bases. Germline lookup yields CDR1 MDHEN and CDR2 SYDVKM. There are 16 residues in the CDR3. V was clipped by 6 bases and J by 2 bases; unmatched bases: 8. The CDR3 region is CASRSRTGGGQETQYF. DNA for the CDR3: TGTGCCAGCAGATCTAGGACAGGGGGCGGTCAAGAGACCCAGTACTTC.

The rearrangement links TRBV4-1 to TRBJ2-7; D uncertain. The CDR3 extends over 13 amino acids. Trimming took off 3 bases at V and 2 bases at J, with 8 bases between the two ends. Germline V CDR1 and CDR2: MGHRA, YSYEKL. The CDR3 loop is CASSHRTTYEQYF. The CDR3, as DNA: TGCGCCAGCAGCCATCGAACTACCTACGAGCAGTACTTC.

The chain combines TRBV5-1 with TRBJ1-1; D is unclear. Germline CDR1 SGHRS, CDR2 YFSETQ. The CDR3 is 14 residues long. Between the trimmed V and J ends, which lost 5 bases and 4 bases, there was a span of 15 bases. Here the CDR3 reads CASSSTASGTEAFF. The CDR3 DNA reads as TGCGCCAGCAGTTCCACCGCGTCTGGCACTGAAGCTTTCTTT.

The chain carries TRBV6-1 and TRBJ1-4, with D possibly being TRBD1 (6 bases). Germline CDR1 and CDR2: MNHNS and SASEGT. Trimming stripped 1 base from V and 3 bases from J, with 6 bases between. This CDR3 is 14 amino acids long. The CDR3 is CASSEGTANEKLFF. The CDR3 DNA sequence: TGTGCCAGCAGTGAAGGGACAGCTAATGAAAAACTGTTTTTT.

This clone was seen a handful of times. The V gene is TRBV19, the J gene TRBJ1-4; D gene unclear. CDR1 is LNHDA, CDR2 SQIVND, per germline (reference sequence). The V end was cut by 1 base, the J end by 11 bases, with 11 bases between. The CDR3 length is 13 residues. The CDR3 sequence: CASSIGTVPKLFF. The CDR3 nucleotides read TGTGCCAGTAGTATAGGAACAGTTCCTAAACTGTTTTTT.

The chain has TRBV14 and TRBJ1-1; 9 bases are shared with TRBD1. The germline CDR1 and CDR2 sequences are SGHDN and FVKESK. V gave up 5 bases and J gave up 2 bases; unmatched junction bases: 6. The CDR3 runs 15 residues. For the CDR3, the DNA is TGTGCCAGCAGCAGCGGACAGGGGCTAAACACTGAAGCTTTCTTT. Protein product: CASSSGQGLNTEAFF.

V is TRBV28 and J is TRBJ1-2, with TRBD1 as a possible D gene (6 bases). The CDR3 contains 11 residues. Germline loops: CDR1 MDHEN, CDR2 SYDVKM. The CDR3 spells CASGVYYGYTF. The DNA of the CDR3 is TGTGCATCAGGGGTCTACTATGGCTACACCTTC.

The CDR3 DNA reads as TGCGCCAGCAGCCTCGGGACTAGAGGGAGTAGAGCTTTCTTT. Its translation: CASSLGTRGSRAFF. The chain couples TRBV5-1 to TRBJ1-1, with a possible D match to TRBD1 (5 bases). This CDR3 spans 14 amino acids. Germline V lookup: CDR1 SGHRS, CDR2 YFSETQ. Trimming removed 4 bases at V and 10 bases at J, with 20 bases between.

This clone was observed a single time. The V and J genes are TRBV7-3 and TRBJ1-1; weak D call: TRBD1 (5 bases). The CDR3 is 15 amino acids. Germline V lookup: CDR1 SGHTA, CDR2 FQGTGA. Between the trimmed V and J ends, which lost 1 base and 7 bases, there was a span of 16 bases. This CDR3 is CASSLIGSGTSEAFF. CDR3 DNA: TGTGCCAGCAGCTTAATAGGTTCCGGGACTAGTGAAGCTTTCTTT.

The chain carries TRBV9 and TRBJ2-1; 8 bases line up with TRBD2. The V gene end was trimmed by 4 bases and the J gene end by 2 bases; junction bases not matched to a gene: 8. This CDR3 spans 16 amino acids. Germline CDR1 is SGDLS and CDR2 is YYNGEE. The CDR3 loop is CASSLRGDQTYNEQFF. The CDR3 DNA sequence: TGTGCCAGCAGCTTGCGGGGGGACCAAACCTACAATGAGCAGTTCTTC.

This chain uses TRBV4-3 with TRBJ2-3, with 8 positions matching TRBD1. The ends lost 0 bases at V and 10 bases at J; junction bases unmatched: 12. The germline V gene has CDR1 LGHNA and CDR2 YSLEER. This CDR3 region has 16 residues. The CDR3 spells CASSQDDRGVGVAQYF. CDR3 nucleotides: TGCGCCAGCAGCCAAGACGACAGGGGAGTTGGAGTTGCGCAGTATTTT.

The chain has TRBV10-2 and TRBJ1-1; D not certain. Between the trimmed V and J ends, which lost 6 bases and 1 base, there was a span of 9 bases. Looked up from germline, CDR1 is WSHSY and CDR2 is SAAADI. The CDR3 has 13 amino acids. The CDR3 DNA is TGCGCCAGCAGCGCGTTGTGGAACACTGAAGCTTTCTTT. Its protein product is CASSALWNTEAFF.

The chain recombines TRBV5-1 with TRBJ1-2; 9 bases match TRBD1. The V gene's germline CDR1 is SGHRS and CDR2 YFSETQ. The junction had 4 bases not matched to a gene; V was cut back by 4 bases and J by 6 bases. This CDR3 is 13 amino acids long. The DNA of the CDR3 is TGCGCCAGCAGCGGGAGACAGGGGGATGGCTACACCTTC. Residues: CASSGRQGDGYTF.

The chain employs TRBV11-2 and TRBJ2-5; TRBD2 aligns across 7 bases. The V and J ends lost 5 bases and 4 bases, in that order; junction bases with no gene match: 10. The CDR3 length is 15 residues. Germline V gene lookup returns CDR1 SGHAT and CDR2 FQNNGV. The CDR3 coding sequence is TGTGCCAGCAGCCCCGTCGGCGGGAGCGGAGAGACCCAGTACTTC. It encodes CASSPVGGSGETQYF.

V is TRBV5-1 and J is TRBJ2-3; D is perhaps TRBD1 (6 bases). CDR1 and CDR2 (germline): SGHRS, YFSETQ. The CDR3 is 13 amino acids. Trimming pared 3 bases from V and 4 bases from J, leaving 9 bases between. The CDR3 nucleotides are TGCGCCAGCAGCTCGGACAGCTCAGATACGCAGTATTTT. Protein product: CASSSDSSDTQYF.

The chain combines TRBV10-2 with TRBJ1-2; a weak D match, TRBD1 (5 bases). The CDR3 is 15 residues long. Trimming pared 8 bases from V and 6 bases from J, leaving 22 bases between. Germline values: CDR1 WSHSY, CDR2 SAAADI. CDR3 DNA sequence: TGCGCCAGCTGGGACGGGGGTTTGCTCTCCCATGGCTACACCTTC. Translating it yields CASWDGGLLSHGYTF.

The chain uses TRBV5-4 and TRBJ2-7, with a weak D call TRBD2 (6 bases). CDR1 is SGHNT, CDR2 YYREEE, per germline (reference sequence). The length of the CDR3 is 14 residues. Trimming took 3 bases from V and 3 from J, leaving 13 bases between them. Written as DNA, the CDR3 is TGTGCCAGCAGCTCTAGCGTGGATAGCTACGAGCAGTACTTC. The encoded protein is CASSSSVDSYEQYF. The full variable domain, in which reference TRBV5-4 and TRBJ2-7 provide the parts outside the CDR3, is ETGVTQSPTHLIKTRGQQVTLRCSSQSGHNTVSWYQQALGQGPQFIFQYYREEENGRGNFPPRFSGLQFPNYSSELNVNALELDDSALYLCASSSSVDSYEQYFGPGTRLTVT.